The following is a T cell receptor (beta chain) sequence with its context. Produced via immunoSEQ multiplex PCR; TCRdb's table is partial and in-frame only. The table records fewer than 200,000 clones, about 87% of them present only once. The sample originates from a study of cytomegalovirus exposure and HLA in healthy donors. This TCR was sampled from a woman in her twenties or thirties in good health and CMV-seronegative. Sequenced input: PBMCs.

The CDR3 bases are TGTGCCAGCAGTTACTCGTCTGTCTTTTCTGGAAACACCATATATTTT. Its protein is CASSYSSVFSGNTIYF. The gene calls are TRBV6-5 and TRBJ1-3; no definite D call. This CDR3 has 16 residues. Deletions cut 0 bases from V and 1 base from J, with 10 bases between. Germline CDR1 reads MNHEY; CDR2 reads SVGAGI.